A selection of T cell receptor beta chains follows, all from one sample in a study of T cell responses to AZD1222 COVID-19 vaccine. Repertoires were generated with immunoSEQ multiplex PCR, while TCRdb's copy carries only in-frame clones and drops some. The repertoire consists of some 100,000 clones, with about 89% occurring once and the leading ten covering 15% to 20%. The material was peripheral blood, obtained on day 0 of AZD1222 vaccination. The receptors were sampled from an adult in good health. The CDR3 runs from the conserved cysteine through the conserved F or W. The D gene is left open where the match is weak. Expanded clones get a size class; other rows say once, few or many, or leave the size out.

J: TRBJ2-1
V: TRBV27
size: once
D: -
CDR3: CASSVEEGTYNEQFF
DNA: TGTGCCAGCAGCGTGGAGGAGGGGACCTACAATGAGCAGTTCTTC

J: TRBJ2-5
V: TRBV10-3
size: -
D: TRBD1
CDR3: CAISPTPGTGNEETQYF
DNA: TGTGCCATCAGTCCTACCCCTGGGACAGGGAACGAAGAGACCCAGTACTTC

J: TRBJ1-6
V: TRBV5-5
size: -
D: TRBD1
CDR3: CASSLGQGRTPLHF
DNA: TGTGCCAGCAGCTTGGGACAGGGCAGGACCCCCCTCCACTTT

J: TRBJ2-4
V: TRBV10-3
size: -
D: -
CDR3: CAISEPDLLDIQYF
DNA: TGTGCCATCAGTGAACCGGACCTGCTCGACATTCAGTACTTC

J: TRBJ2-1
V: TRBV3-1/TRBV3-2
size: -
D: -
CDR3: CASSQGGRGFYNEQFF
DNA: TGTGCCAGCAGCCAAGGGGGCAGGGGCTTCTACAATGAGCAGTTCTTC

J: TRBJ2-2
V: TRBV19
size: -
D: -
CDR3: CASSIKWETGELFF
DNA: TGTGCCAGTAGTATAAAATGGGAGACCGGGGAGCTGTTTTTT

J: TRBJ1-2
V: TRBV18
size: -
D: -
CDR3: CASSPQSGDYGYTF
DNA: TGTGCCAGCTCACCACAATCAGGGGACTATGGCTACACCTTC

J: TRBJ1-2
V: TRBV27
size: -
D: -
CDR3: CASSATGWWGYTF
DNA: TGTGCCAGCAGCGCCACGGGGTGGTGGGGCTACACCTTC

J: TRBJ2-7
V: TRBV7-9
size: -
D: -
CDR3: CASSSSTSGLLYEQYF
DNA: TGTGCCAGCAGCTCATCTACAAGCGGGCTTCTCTACGAGCAGTACTTC

J: TRBJ2-4
V: TRBV28
size: -
D: TRBD1
CDR3: CASSLGSRDRGLKIQYF
DNA: TGTGCCAGCAGTTTGGGGTCCCGGGACAGGGGGTTAAAGATTCAGTACTTC

J: TRBJ1-2
V: TRBV12-3/TRBV12-4
size: -
D: -
CDR3: CASSLRQGSGYTF
DNA: TGTGCCAGCAGTTTACGGCAGGGCTCTGGCTACACCTTC

J: TRBJ1-5
V: TRBV27
size: -
D: -
CDR3: CASGRSNQPQHF
DNA: TGTGCCAGTGGACGGAGCAATCAGCCCCAGCATTTT

J: TRBJ2-7
V: TRBV11-2
size: -
D: -
CDR3: CASSFAYEQYF
DNA: TGTGCCAGCAGCTTCGCCTACGAGCAGTACTTC

J: TRBJ2-3
V: TRBV6-5
size: few
D: -
CDR3: CASSDGGTDTQYF
DNA: TGTGCCAGCAGCGACGGGGGCACAGATACGCAGTATTTT

J: TRBJ1-1
V: TRBV7-8
size: -
D: TRBD1
CDR3: CASSFGGTVRNTEAFF
DNA: TGTGCCAGCAGCTTTGGGGGGACAGTTAGGAACACTGAAGCTTTCTTT

J: TRBJ1-2
V: TRBV29-1
size: -
D: -
CDR3: CSVESASPSGGYTF
DNA: TGCAGCGTTGAATCCGCCTCCCCCTCAGGGGGCTACACCTTC

J: TRBJ1-2
V: TRBV28
size: -
D: -
CDR3: CASSLPRLTTFIGYTF
DNA: TGTGCCAGCAGTCTCCCCCGGCTGACGACCTTCATTGGCTACACCTTC

J: TRBJ1-3
V: TRBV27
size: -
D: TRBD1
CDR3: CASSPGDRRNTIYF
DNA: TGTGCCAGCAGTCCCGGGGACAGAAGAAACACCATATATTTT

J: TRBJ1-1
V: TRBV18
size: once
D: -
CDR3: CASSPGADTEAFF
DNA: TGTGCCAGCTCACCGGGGGCAGACACTGAAGCTTTCTTT

J: TRBJ2-7
V: TRBV5-1
size: -
D: -
CDR3: CASSLVGGPYEQYF
DNA: TGCGCCAGCAGCTTGGTCGGCGGACCCTACGAGCAGTACTTC

J: TRBJ1-2
V: TRBV6-1
size: -
D: -
CDR3: CASSEASAGAGGYTF
DNA: TGTGCCAGCAGTGAAGCGTCGGCAGGGGCGGGTGGCTACACCTTC

J: TRBJ2-3
V: TRBV11-3
size: -
D: TRBD2
CDR3: CASSSGLAGGADTQYF
DNA: TGTGCCAGCAGCTCAGGACTAGCGGGAGGTGCAGATACGCAGTATTTT

J: TRBJ2-7
V: TRBV2
size: few
D: -
CDR3: CASRGRSTSYEQYF
DNA: TGTGCCAGCAGGGGACGGAGTACCTCCTACGAGCAGTACTTC

J: TRBJ2-7
V: TRBV29-1
size: -
D: TRBD2
CDR3: CSARGLGSSYEQYF
DNA: TGCAGCGCCCGTGGACTAGGTAGCTCCTACGAGCAGTACTTC

J: TRBJ1-1
V: TRBV5-4
size: -
D: -
CDR3: CASSAAMGGTEAFF
DNA: TGTGCCAGCAGCGCGGCAATGGGGGGCACTGAAGCTTTCTTT

J: TRBJ1-5
V: TRBV19
size: -
D: TRBD1
CDR3: CASSSRDSLIYQPQHF
DNA: TGTGCCAGTAGTTCAAGGGACAGTCTCATCTATCAGCCCCAGCATTTT

J: TRBJ1-2
V: TRBV11-2
size: -
D: -
CDR3: CASSLGGYGYTF
DNA: TGTGCCAGCAGCTTAGGGGGGTATGGCTACACCTTC

J: TRBJ2-5
V: TRBV9
size: -
D: -
CDR3: CASSRGGVGETQYF
DNA: TGTGCCAGCAGCCGGGGCGGGGTCGGAGAGACCCAGTACTTC